The next 3 T cell receptor beta chains were all read from a single sample in a study of blood T cell repertoires in COVID-19. Assay used: immunoSEQ multiplex PCR; TCRdb lists only in-frame clones, some missing. The table records 90,000 to 100,000 clones, around 82% of them present only once. Sequenced sample: peripheral blood. Receptor source: a man between 65 and 80 years old with active or convalescent COVID-19.

The chain recombines TRBV7-2 with TRBJ2-3, with 7 bases lining up with TRBD2. This CDR3 is 15 amino acids long. The V segment lost 1 base and the J segment 1 base; nucleotides outside the gene matches: 2. Germline V gene lookup returns CDR1 SGHTA and CDR2 FQGNSA. CDR3 nucleotides: TGTGCCAGCAGCTTAGATCTAGCGGGCACAGATACGCAGTATTTT. This sequence encodes CASSLDLAGTDTQYF.

The V gene is TRBV21-1, the J gene TRBJ1-1; the table's D call TRBD1 went unverified against the DNA. TRBV21-1 constitutes a pseudogene. CDR3 length: 16 amino acids. The CDR3 nucleotides read TGTGCCAGCAGCGACCCGGGACAGGAAATGAACACTGAAGCTTTCTTT. Its protein is CASSDPGQEMNTEAFF.

This sequence joins TRBV12-1 and TRBJ2-7; TRBD2 is taken as the D call from the table, unchecked against the DNA. TRBV12-1 is given as a pseudogene. The CDR3 length is 16 residues. CDR3 protein: CASSFGLAGREDEQYF. The CDR3 nucleotides read TGTGCCAGCAGCTTTGGACTAGCGGGGCGTGAGGACGAGCAGTACTTC.